These 21 T cell receptor beta chains share one sample of origin, sequenced in a study of cytomegalovirus exposure and HLA in healthy donors. The PCR contained 60 Vbeta and 13 Jbeta primers. Sequenced by immunoSEQ multiplex PCR; TCRdb stores in-frame clones only, minus some. This table has fewer than 40,000 clones, roughly 67% appearing once. Input material: PBMCs. These receptors originate from a middle-aged man in good health and CMV-seropositive.

The chain combines TRBV6-6 with TRBJ1-1; 7 bases align to TRBD1. CDR1 is MNHNY, CDR2 SVGAGI, per germline (reference sequence). The CDR3 has 15 amino acids. With 0 bases clipped from V and 2 bases from J, the junction kept 3 bases outside the gene matches. This CDR3 is CASSYSAGGNTEAFF. The CDR3 coding sequence is TGTGCCAGCAGTTACTCAGCAGGGGGAAACACTGAAGCTTTCTTT.

A few counts support this clone. The chain employs TRBV16 and TRBJ1-5; 7 bases are shared with TRBD1. V shed 2 bases, J shed 5 bases, and the junction held 3 bases outside the gene matches. The length of the CDR3 is 14 residues. Per the germline V gene, CDR1 is KGHSY and CDR2 is FQNENV. For the CDR3, the DNA is TGTGCCAGCAGCCAAGGAACAGGGGATCAGCCCCAGCATTTT. It translates to CASSQGTGDQPQHF.

Notes on this clone: An end of the junction differs from the germline gene, which may be a read error. Written as DNA, the CDR3 is TGTTCCAGCAGCTTAAGTCACAGTTCCACCGGGGAGCTGTTTTTT. Translating gives CSSSLSHSSTGELFF. The chain carries TRBV7-9 and TRBJ2-2; the D is unclear. The CDR3 is 15 amino acids. CDR1 SEHNR and CDR2 FQNEAQ come from the germline V gene (reference sequence).

The chain couples TRBV9 to TRBJ1-1; the D gene is possibly TRBD1 (5 bases). Germline lookup yields CDR1 SGDLS and CDR2 YYNGEE. CDR3 length: 15 residues. Deletions cut 0 bases from V and 0 bases from J, with 9 bases between. The CDR3 DNA reads as TGTGCCAGCAGCGTAGCGGCAGGGATGAACACTGAAGCTTTCTTT. Translation gives CASSVAAGMNTEAFF.

The J gene is TRBJ2-2, the V gene TRBV27; perhaps TRBD1 as D (5 bases). This CDR3 has 13 residues. Trimming took off 3 bases at V and 3 bases at J, with 5 bases between the two ends. In germline, CDR1 is MNHEY, CDR2 SMNVEV (reference sequence). The chain's CDR3 is CASSFRDTGELFF. DNA of the CDR3: TGTGCCAGCAGTTTCAGGGACACCGGGGAGCTGTTTTTT.

The chain joins TRBV6-1 to TRBJ1-5, with 10 bases lining up with TRBD1. V trimming: 3 bases; J trimming: 6 bases; junction bases outside the gene matches: 8. Germline V gene lookup returns CDR1 MNHNS and CDR2 SASEGT. This CDR3 is built from 16 residues. CDR3 amino acids: CASSDSTGGGSQPQHF. In DNA, the CDR3 is TGTGCCAGCAGTGATTCGACAGGGGGCGGGAGTCAGCCCCAGCATTTT.

The CDR3 region is CTDMNTEAFF. The CDR3 DNA reads as TGTACAGACATGAACACTGAAGCTTTCTTT. The chain uses TRBV7-2 and TRBJ1-1; D is unclear. CDR3 length: 10 residues. Germline values: CDR1 SGHTA, CDR2 FQGNSA.

The gene calls are TRBV10-3 and TRBJ1-5; the match to TRBD1 covers 9 bases. V gave up 0 bases and J gave up 4 bases; unmatched junction bases: 4. The germline V gene encodes CDR1 ENHRY and CDR2 SYGVKD. The CDR3 runs 16 residues. CDR3 DNA sequence: TGTGCCATCAGTGAGTCGGTACAGGGGGCGAATCAGCCCCAGCATTTT. As protein: CAISESVQGANQPQHF.

The chain has TRBV5-1 and TRBJ1-2; TRBD1 is a possible D gene (5 bases). CDR3 length: 16 residues. V was trimmed by 4 bases and J by 2 bases, leaving 18 bases between them. CDR1 SGHRS and CDR2 YFSETQ come from the germline V gene. The CDR3 coding sequence is TGCGCCAGCAGCACCTCTCCGACAGAAAAAAACTATGGCTACACCTTC. It codes for CASSTSPTEKNYGYTF.

As regards this clone: The sample contains more than one DNA sequence encoding this CDR3. The chain recombines TRBV2 with TRBJ2-6; D not resolved. CDR3 size: 14 residues. V was clipped by 5 bases and J by 3 bases, with 8 bases between them. Per germline, CDR1 SNHLY and CDR2 FYNNEI. The CDR3 here is CASSYTRGANVLTF. The DNA for the CDR3 is TGTGCCAGCAGTTACACCCGTGGGGCCAACGTCCTGACTTTC.

This clone was detected only a few times. This chain uses TRBV19 with TRBJ2-7; D may be TRBD1 (6 bases). V was cut by 2 bases and J by 4 bases, with 15 bases left in between. From germline, CDR1 is LNHDA and CDR2 SQIVND (reference sequence). The length of the CDR3 is 15 residues. CDR3 protein: CASSISAGEIYEQYF. The CDR3 coding sequence is TGTGCCAGTAGTATATCAGCAGGGGAGATTTACGAGCAGTACTTC.

In this sample, this clone turned up once. This chain uses TRBV11-2 with TRBJ2-4, with 7 nucleotides matching TRBD1. The CDR3 consists of 17 residues. V lost 5 bases to trimming and J lost 0 bases; unmatched junction nucleotides: 10. CDR1 SGHAT and CDR2 FQNNGV come from the germline V gene. The CDR3, as DNA: TGTGCCAGCAGCCCAACGTCGGGACAGCTAGCCAAAAACATTCAGTACTTC. This encodes CASSPTSGQLAKNIQYF.

This clone was seen a handful of times. V is TRBV6-1 and J is TRBJ1-2; 7 nucleotides align to TRBD1. CDR1 is MNHNS, CDR2 SASEGT, per germline. Trimming removed 4 bases from V and 0 bases from J; junction bases left unmatched: 5. The CDR3 is 15 residues long. CDR3 sequence: CASSATGTANYGYTF. Written as DNA, the CDR3 is TGTGCCAGCAGTGCCACCGGGACAGCTAACTATGGCTACACCTTC.

This sequence joins TRBV30 and TRBJ2-3, with 7 nucleotides matching TRBD2. V shed 5 bases and J 6 bases; nucleotides not matched to a gene: 11. The CDR3 runs to 14 residues. Looked up from germline, CDR1 is GTSNPN and CDR2 is SVGIG (reference sequence). DNA of the CDR3: TGTGCCTGGCAACGGGGGGTTTCAGGGGATACGCAGTATTTT. This codes for CAWQRGVSGDTQYF.

The CDR3 bases are TGTGCCAGCAGAGATAGCGGGGTTTTGCAGTACTTC. Encoded protein: CASRDSGVLQYF. This chain links TRBV2 with TRBJ2-7; TRBD2 agrees at 8 bases. From germline, CDR1 is SNHLY and CDR2 FYNNEI. CDR3 length: 12 amino acids. V was clipped by 6 bases and J by 9 bases; unmatched bases: 7.

This clone counts as large. CDR3 sequence reads: CASSYSTGGYNEQFF. As DNA, the CDR3 is TGTGCCAGCAGTTACTCGACAGGGGGCTACAATGAGCAGTTCTTC. The chain carries TRBV6-5 and TRBJ2-1; TRBD1 aligns across 9 bases. The CDR3 is made up of 15 amino acids. After removal of 0 bases from V and 3 bases from J, the junction contained 0 bases not matched to a gene. CDR1 MNHEY and CDR2 SVGAGI come from the germline V gene.

The chain employs TRBV10-3 and TRBJ2-7; 8 positions agree with TRBD1. CDR1 is ENHRY, CDR2 SYGVKD, per germline. CDR3 length equals 15 residues. The ends lost 0 bases at V and 7 bases at J; junction bases unmatched: 8. CDR3 nucleotides: TGTGCCATCAGTGAGTCGGGGACAGGTCCGGGTGAGCAGTACTTC. Amino acids: CAISESGTGPGEQYF.

The J gene is TRBJ1-6, the V gene TRBV29-1; TRBD1 matches 10 bases. The CDR3 loop spans 16 amino acids. The junction had 9 bases not matched to a gene; V was cut back by 0 bases and J by 10 bases. Germline V gives CDR1 SQVTM, CDR2 ANQGSEA. CDR3 region: CSVEDRGGQGKSPLHF. In nucleotides, the CDR3 is TGCAGCGTTGAAGATCGGGGGGGACAGGGGAAGTCACCCCTCCACTTT.

The chain carries TRBV23-1 and TRBJ1-1, with D unclear. TRBV23-1 is recorded as an ORF, its role being uncertain. The CDR3 length is 12 residues. V lost 0 bases, J lost 10 bases, and 9 bases lay in between. The CDR3: CASSQSTRGAFF. The CDR3 DNA reads as TGCGCCAGCAGTCAATCGACTCGAGGAGCTTTCTTT.

V is TRBV6-4 and J is TRBJ2-2; possible D gene TRBD2, 5 bases. Trimming removed 6 bases at V and 4 bases at J, with 15 bases between. The CDR3 totals 15 residues. Germline V gives CDR1 MRHNA, CDR2 SNTAGT. The CDR3 bases are TGTGCCAGCAGCCAATCCGAAGAGGGCACCGGGGAGCTGTTTTTT. Translating it yields CASSQSEEGTGELFF.

CDR3 protein: CAWRNRGGLGTDTQYF. In DNA form, the CDR3 reads TGTGCCTGGAGGAATAGGGGGGGTCTGGGGACAGATACGCAGTATTTT. V is TRBV30 and J is TRBJ2-3; a weak D match, TRBD2 (7 bases). Germline lookup yields CDR1 GTSNPN and CDR2 SVGIG (reference sequence). The CDR3 runs to 16 residues. Trimming removed 3 bases at V and 3 bases at J, with 19 bases between.